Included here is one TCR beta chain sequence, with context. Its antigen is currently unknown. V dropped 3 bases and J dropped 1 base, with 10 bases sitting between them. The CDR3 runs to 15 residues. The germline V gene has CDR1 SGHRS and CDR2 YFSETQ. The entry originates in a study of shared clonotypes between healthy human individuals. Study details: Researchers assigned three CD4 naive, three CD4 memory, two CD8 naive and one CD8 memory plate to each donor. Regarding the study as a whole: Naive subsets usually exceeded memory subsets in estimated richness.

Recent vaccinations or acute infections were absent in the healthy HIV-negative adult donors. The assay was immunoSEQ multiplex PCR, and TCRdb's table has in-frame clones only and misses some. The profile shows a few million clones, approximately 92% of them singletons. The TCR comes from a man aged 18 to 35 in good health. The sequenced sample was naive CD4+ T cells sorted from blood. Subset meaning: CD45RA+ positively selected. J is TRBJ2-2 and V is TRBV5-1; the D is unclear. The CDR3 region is CASSSWAGNTGELFF. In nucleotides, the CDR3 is TGCGCCAGCAGCTCTTGGGCAGGGAACACCGGGGAGCTGTTTTTT.